The 11 T cell receptor beta chains in this list originate from one sample, sequenced in a study of beta chain features in type 1 diabetes. The whole isolated RNA underwent reverse transcription, so sequencing captured expressed TCRB transcripts. Profiling relied on immunoSEQ multiplex PCR, and the TCRdb table lists in-frame clones only, not all of them. The table lists 140,000 to 150,000 clones, around 9.3% of them singletons, with around 1.2% in the top ten. Sequenced: naive CD4+ T cells from blood. The receptor set was obtained from a man between 18 and 29 years old in good health.

This clone was detected a few times. J is TRBJ2-5 and V is TRBV6-1; 8 bases match TRBD1. The CDR3 totals 13 residues. The germline V gene has CDR1 MNHNS and CDR2 SASEGT. With 2 bases clipped from V and 5 bases from J, the junction kept 1 base outside the gene matches. This chain's CDR3 is CASSERDRETQYF. The CDR3 DNA follows: TGTGCCAGCAGTGAAAGGGACAGGGAGACCCAGTACTTC.

The chain combines TRBV5-1 with TRBJ2-5, with 11 bases identical to TRBD1. CDR1 is SGHRS, CDR2 YFSETQ, per germline. The CDR3 totals 17 residues. V gave up 0 bases and J gave up 6 bases; unmatched junction bases: 10. CDR3 loop: CASSLAAVGQGGKTQYF. In DNA, the CDR3 is TGCGCCAGCAGCTTGGCCGCCGTGGGACAGGGGGGTAAGACCCAGTACTTC.

The J gene is TRBJ2-3, the V gene TRBV28; D may be TRBD1 (6 bases). Trimming removed 7 bases at V and 3 bases at J, with 11 bases between. The length of the CDR3 is 13 residues. Germline assignment: CDR1 MDHEN and CDR2 SYDVKM. The CDR3 loop is CASKQGLTDTQYF. The CDR3 DNA reads TGTGCCAGCAAACAGGGTTTGACAGATACGCAGTATTTT.

This clone was counted a few times. The chain has TRBV7-2 and TRBJ2-3, with 10 bases lining up with TRBD2. This CDR3 region has 16 residues. Germline CDR1 SGHTA, CDR2 FQGNSA. The V gene end was trimmed by 7 bases and the J gene end by 4 bases; junction bases not matched to a gene: 11. The CDR3 DNA reads as TGTGCCAGCACCACGCAAAGCGGGGGGGCAGCAGATACGCAGTATTTT. Translating gives CASTTQSGGAADTQYF. Full variable domain (outside the CDR3, taken from reference TRBV7-2 and TRBJ2-3): GAGVSQSPSNKVTEKGKDVELRCDPISGHTALYWYRQSLGQGLEFLIYFQGNSAPDKSGLPSDRFSAERTGGSVSTLTIQRTQQEDSAVYLCASTTQSGGAADTQYFGPGTRLTVL.

The V gene is TRBV6-5, the J gene TRBJ1-1; D is ambiguous. This CDR3 region has 13 residues. Germline V CDR1 and CDR2: MNHEY, SVGAGI. Trimming took off 2 bases at V and 1 base at J, with 5 bases between the two ends. The chain's CDR3 is CASSYTANTEAFF. CDR3 in DNA: TGTGCCAGCAGTTACACTGCGAACACTGAAGCTTTCTTT.

This clone was recorded many times. The rearrangement links TRBV7-2 to TRBJ2-1, with D perhaps TRBD2 (6 bases). This CDR3 contains 13 residues. Germline CDR1 SGHTA, CDR2 FQGNSA. Trimming pared 5 bases from V and 4 bases from J, leaving 9 bases between. The CDR3 loop reads CASSTGGYNEQFF. The DNA of the CDR3 is TGTGCCAGCAGCACCGGGGGTTACAATGAGCAGTTCTTC.

In DNA, the CDR3 is TGCAGTGCTCAAGAACTAACACCCCTCCACTTT. Its protein is CSAQELTPLHF. This chain connects TRBV20-1 to TRBJ1-6, with D unresolved. V lost 5 bases to trimming and J lost 11 bases, with 10 bases between them. CDR1 and CDR2 from the germline V gene are DFQATT and SNEGSKA (reference sequence). The length of the CDR3 is 11 residues.

The chain is built from TRBV7-2 and TRBJ1-2; tentatively, D is TRBD1 (6 bases). The V gene's germline CDR1 is SGHTA and CDR2 FQGNSA. This CDR3 spans 17 amino acids. V was clipped by 1 base and J by 7 bases, with 22 bases between them. The CDR3 loop reads CASSLGGQRRDIGGYTF. The CDR3, as DNA: TGTGCCAGCAGCTTAGGCGGGCAAAGACGGGACATCGGTGGCTACACCTTC.

The chain couples TRBV5-1 to TRBJ1-2; no reliable D call. The CDR3 covers 14 residues. Trimming took off 1 base at V and 0 bases at J, with 7 bases between the two ends. Germline V gene sequence: CDR1 SGHRS, CDR2 YFSETQ. In DNA form, the CDR3 reads TGCGCCAGCAGCTTGACAACAGCTAACTATGGCTACACCTTC. Its translation: CASSLTTANYGYTF. Using reference TRBV5-1 and TRBJ1-2 for the parts outside the CDR3, the full variable domain is KAGVTQTPRYLIKTRGQQVTLSCSPISGHRSVSWYQQTPGQGLQFLFEYFSETQRNKGNFPGRFSGRQFSNSRSEMNVSTLELGDSALYLCASSLTTANYGYTFGSGTRLTVV.

The table lists this clone with a few counts. The V and J genes are TRBV19 and TRBJ2-7; D is ambiguous. The CDR3 totals 13 residues. Trimming left V 1 base short and J 3 bases short, with 7 bases between. Germline V gives CDR1 LNHDA, CDR2 SQIVND (reference sequence). This CDR3 reads CASSIARHYEQYF. The CDR3, as DNA: TGTGCCAGTAGTATAGCCCGACACTACGAGCAGTACTTC.

This clone was counted between two and nine times. The chain links TRBV5-1 to TRBJ1-4; D remains unclear. CDR1 and CDR2 (germline): SGHRS, YFSETQ. V lost 3 bases and J lost 1, with 13 bases in between. This CDR3 contains 16 residues. This CDR3 is CASSSAGRGTNEKLFF. The CDR3 DNA follows: TGCGCCAGCAGCTCCGCCGGGAGAGGAACTAATGAAAAACTGTTTTTT.